The 16 T cell receptor beta chains listed next were all sequenced from one sample in a study of regulatory T cells in long-lasting Graves disease. Time point described: newly diagnosed GD, antithyroid drugs for less than 3 months. Following extraction of RNA from PBMCs, that RNA was used to make the TCR library. In building TCR beta libraries, iRepertoire HTBI primers were used together with Arm-PCR of CDR3 regions. Via MiXCR, TCRdb re-called the multiplex PCR reads, giving one row per CDR3 protein. The sample has roughly 510,000 distinct CDR3 sequences; 15% to 20% are singletons. These sequences were also reported in another study, on T cells in Graves' hyperthyroidism and ophthalmopathy.

Here the sequenced sample was peripheral blood mononuclear cells (PBMCs), taken at new diagnosis, from a patient treated with antithyroid drugs. The origin of the receptors is a man in his late teens or twenties with Graves disease.

This clonotype came up many times. The DNA for the CDR3 is TGTGCCAGCAGCCTAAAGGGGACCTACAATGAGCAGTTCTTC. This sequence encodes CASSLKGTYNEQFF. This chain uses TRBV7-8 with TRBJ2-1; D is possibly TRBD1 (5 bases). The CDR3 is 14 amino acids. Germline CDR1 is SGHVS and CDR2 is FQNEAQ. V lost 5 bases to trimming and J lost 2 bases, with 10 bases between them. Full variable domain (missing parts from reference TRBV7-8 and TRBJ2-1): GAGVSQSPRYKVAKRGQDVALRCDPISGHVSLFWYQQALGQGPEFLTYFQNEAQLDKSGLPSDRFFAERPEGSVSTLKIQRTQQEDSAVYLCASSLKGTYNEQFFGPGTRLTVL.

In this sample, this clonotype turned up a few times. At one end the junction does not follow the germline gene, possibly because of a read error. V usage is TRBV7-8 and J usage is TRBJ2-7, with TRBD1 matching over 8 bases. The CDR3 is 16 residues long. Per germline, CDR1 SGHVS and CDR2 FQNEAQ. The CDR3 bases are TGTGCCGGCAGCTTAGCGATCCAGGGGGCCACCTACGAGCAGTACTTC. Amino acid sequence: CAGSLAIQGATYEQYF.

This clonotype was observed a handful of times. The CDR3 is CASSLVGGGYNEQFF. CDR3 bases: TGTGCCAGCAGCTTAGTCGGCGGGGGCTACAATGAGCAGTTCTTC. The chain combines TRBV7-2 with TRBJ2-1; 7 bases align to TRBD2. CDR1 is SGHTA, CDR2 FQGNSA, per germline. Trimming cost V 1 base and J 3 bases; bases outside gene matches: 3. The CDR3 loop spans 15 amino acids.

This clonotype was seen many times. The chain's CDR3 is CASSPGTAGDEQYF. CDR3 coding DNA: TGTGCCAGCAGCCCGGGGACAGCCGGGGACGAGCAGTACTTC. V and J are TRBV6-1 and TRBJ2-7, with TRBD1 matching over 7 bases. This CDR3 is 14 amino acids long. Germline loops: CDR1 MNHNS, CDR2 SASEGT. V lost 6 bases and J lost 5; bases outside the gene matches: 10.

The gene calls are TRBV20-1 and TRBJ2-3; 11 bases fit TRBD1. The CDR3 contains 15 residues. Germline V gene lookup returns CDR1 DFQATT and CDR2 SNEGSKA (reference sequence). J lost 5 bases, V lost 6 bases, and 10 bases had no gene match. The CDR3 spells CSAVAGTGGIDTQYF. The CDR3, as DNA: TGCAGTGCGGTCGCCGGGACAGGGGGTATAGATACGCAGTATTTT.

This clonotype has just a few counts. This chain connects TRBV12-3 or TRBV12-4 to TRBJ1-4; 11 bases match TRBD1. V lost 5 bases and J lost 10; bases outside the gene matches: 9. The CDR3 extends over 15 amino acids. CDR3 in DNA: TGTGCCAGCAGTCGGACAGGGGGCTATGGAGGAAAACTGTTTTTT. It specifies CASSRTGGYGGKLFF.

This clonotype has only a few counts. Its ends do not fully match the called genes, so a read error is possible. This chain connects TRBV6-4 to TRBJ1-2; the D is unclear. The V gene's germline CDR1 is MRHNA and CDR2 SNTAGT. The CDR3 sequence is 14 residues long. CDR3 DNA: TGTGCCAGCAGTTACTCGGGGTTTAACTATGGCTACACCTTC. Protein sequence: CASSYSGFNYGYTF.

With regard to this clonotype: This may be a read error: a much more frequent sequence differs by one nucleotide. The genes are TRBV6-2 or TRBV6-3 and TRBJ2-1; D is undetermined. CDR3 length equals 16 residues. Germline V CDR1 and CDR2: MNHEY, SVGEGT. Trimming left V 0 bases short and J 6 bases short, with 15 bases between. The CDR3 here is CASSYSRPVGGNEQFF. DNA of the CDR3: TGTGCCAGCAGTTACTCGAGGCCCGTAGGTGGCAATGAGCAGTTCTTC.

The gene calls are TRBV30 and TRBJ2-1; TRBD1 agrees at 10 bases. CDR1 GTSNPN and CDR2 SVGIG come from the germline V gene (reference sequence). Losses at the gene ends were 4 bases for V and 5 bases for J; bases not matched to a gene: 8. The CDR3 is made up of 15 amino acids. CDR3 DNA sequence: TGTGCCTGGAACCGGGACAGGGGCAACCACAATGAGCAGTTCTTC. It codes for CAWNRDRGNHNEQFF.

There are many counts of this clonotype. The V gene is TRBV11-1, the J gene TRBJ2-2; D is perhaps TRBD2 (6 bases). The CDR3 is 17 residues long. Germline V gene sequence: CDR1 SGHAT, CDR2 FQDESV (reference sequence). The V gene lost 5 bases and the J gene lost 7 bases, with 23 bases spanning the gap. CDR3 in DNA: TGTGCCAGCAGCGTAACGGACTACCTCCTCCGGGGCGGGGAGCTGTTTTTT. This codes for CASSVTDYLLRGGELFF.

The chain links TRBV14 to TRBJ2-7, with D possibly TRBD2 on 5 matching bases. Germline-derived CDR1 and CDR2 are SGHDN and FVKESK. Trimming pared 0 bases from V and 2 bases from J, leaving 11 bases between. The CDR3 has 15 residues. The CDR3 is CASSQDGSRPYEQYF. Here the CDR3 DNA reads TGTGCCAGCAGCCAAGATGGGAGCCGCCCCTACGAGCAGTACTTC.

This chain uses TRBV27 with TRBJ2-1, with 7 bases identical to TRBD2. J lost 7 bases, V lost 5 bases, and 11 bases had no gene match. The CDR3 extends over 15 amino acids. Germline CDR1 MNHEY, CDR2 SMNVEV (reference sequence). The CDR3 DNA follows: TGTGCCAGCAGTCTCCGACTAGCCTCCGGGAATGAGCAGTTCTTC. Translated, it gives CASSLRLASGNEQFF.

The chain is built from TRBV6-5 and TRBJ2-7; 7 bases are a match to TRBD1. The trim removed 0 bases at V and 2 bases at J, leaving 4 bases unmatched. Germline CDR1 MNHEY, CDR2 SVGAGI. The CDR3 has 15 residues. This CDR3 is CASSYSSQGTYEQYF. The CDR3 DNA reads TGTGCCAGCAGTTACTCGTCACAGGGGACCTACGAGCAGTACTTC.

Ten or more counts support this clonotype. The chain carries TRBV12-3 or TRBV12-4 and TRBJ1-1; 9 bases agree with TRBD1. This CDR3 has 14 residues. V dropped 2 bases and J dropped 6; count of bases not matched to a gene: 4. This CDR3 is CASSLRDRASEAFF. Written as DNA, the CDR3 is TGTGCCAGCAGTTTAAGGGACAGGGCCTCTGAAGCTTTCTTT.

This clonotype was recorded a few times. The chain uses TRBV9 and TRBJ2-7, with 10 bases matching TRBD2. CDR1 is SGDLS and CDR2 is YYNGEE in the germline V gene. The CDR3 is made up of 14 amino acids. J gave up 6 bases and V 0 bases, and 3 bases lay outside the gene matches. The CDR3 loop reads CASSVGSSGSEQYF. The CDR3 nucleotides are TGTGCCAGCAGCGTAGGTTCTAGCGGGAGCGAGCAGTACTTC.

The genes are TRBV4-1 and TRBJ2-2, with TRBD1 identical over 9 bases. There are 17 residues in the CDR3. V was clipped by 1 base and J by 6 bases; unmatched bases: 9. In germline, CDR1 is MGHRA, CDR2 YSYEKL. The CDR3 is CASSQGPGTGFAGELFF. Written as DNA, the CDR3 is TGCGCCAGCAGCCAAGGGCCCGGGACAGGGTTCGCCGGGGAGCTGTTTTTT.